This is a list of T cell receptor beta chains from one sample in a study of coeliac disease. Assay: immunoSEQ multiplex PCR; the TCRdb copy retains only in-frame clones and omits some. This table holds some 3,100 clones, 64% found once. Input material: intraepithelial lymphocytes from the gut. The source of these receptors is a woman aged 40 to 50. Both conserved end residues are part of each CDR3. Each record gives: V gene, clone size, J gene, D gene, CDR3 DNA, CDR3 protein. A D gene is named only where the DNA matches it firmly. Part of the rows lack a size; the others show once, few, many or a class for expanded clones.

TRBV7-9,once,TRBJ1-3,NA,TGTGCCAGCAGCTTAGGACACCGCTCTGGAAACACCATATATTTT,CASSLGHRSGNTIYF
TRBV7-9,NA,TRBJ2-5,TRBD2,TGTGCCAGCAGCTTAGGTGTCGGGCGGGAGGTACAAGAGACCCAGTACTTC,CASSLGVGREVQETQYF
TRBV9,NA,TRBJ2-3,TRBD2,TGTGCCAGCAGCACCACTAGCGAAAGCACAGATACGCAGTATTTT,CASSTTSESTDTQYF
TRBV19,NA,TRBJ2-1,NA,TGTGCCAGTAAGAGGTCGGGTGGGAATGAGCAGTTCTTC,CASKRSGGNEQFF
TRBV7-6,NA,TRBJ2-3,NA,TGTGCCAGCAGCTTGGGCTTAGGGGGGCAGTATTTT,CASSLGLGGQYF
TRBV5-4,NA,TRBJ2-7,NA,TGTGCCAGCAGCTTGGGTACTACCCTCTACGAGCAGTACTTC,CASSLGTTLYEQYF
TRBV7-2,few,TRBJ2-1,NA,TGTGCCAGCAGCTCTCGCTACAATGAGCAGTTCTTC,CASSSRYNEQFF
TRBV9,NA,TRBJ1-3,TRBD1,TGTGCCAGCAGCGTAGGAGGGGGCTACTCTGGAAACACCATATATTTT,CASSVGGGYSGNTIYF
TRBV4-2,NA,TRBJ2-1,TRBD2,TGTGCCAGCAGCCAAGATGTCTCCGGGAGGGCCATATACAATGAGCAGTTCTTC,CASSQDVSGRAIYNEQFF
TRBV7-2,few,TRBJ2-2,TRBD2,TGTGCCAGCAGCTCAGGCAAGCTAGCGGGGACCGGGGAGCTGTTTTTT,CASSSGKLAGTGELFF
TRBV15,NA,TRBJ2-5,TRBD1,TGTGCCACCAGCAGAGATTCGGGGACAGGGCAGGGTCAGACCCAGTACTTC,CATSRDSGTGQGQTQYF
TRBV9,NA,TRBJ2-1,NA,TGTGCCAGCAGCGTAAGCGGAGGGTACAATGAGCAGTTCTTC,CASSVSGGYNEQFF
TRBV28,NA,TRBJ2-2,TRBD1,TGTGCCAGCAGTTTCCCCGGACAGGAGAACACCGGGGAGCTGTTTTTT,CASSFPGQENTGELFF
TRBV5-1,NA,TRBJ1-1,NA,TGCGCCAGCAGCTTAACAAATTTGAACACTGAAGCTTTCTTT,CASSLTNLNTEAFF
TRBV2,NA,TRBJ2-5,TRBD2,TGTGCCAGCAGTATGGGACTAGCGGACCAAGAGACCCAGTACTTC,CASSMGLADQETQYF
TRBV5-1,NA,TRBJ2-5,NA,TGCGCCAGCGCTTCGGGGTTAGGGGGAGAGACCCAGTACTTC,CASASGLGGETQYF